Below, 9 T cell receptor beta chains from the same sample are listed, as sequenced in a study of siplizumab effects on memory and regulatory T cells (dated by TCRdb to between 2017 and 2020). The library was generated by the immunoSEQ multiplex PCR assay. TCRdb holds this immuneACCESS table with in-frame rearrangements only. Some clones are missing; in checked studies, unresolved V genes explain under half, and the rest has no known cause. The sample data list around 110,000 clones, and around 94% of these were observed just once. The ten largest clones capture 1.5% to 2% of the sample. The specimen sequenced was non-Treg CD4+ T cells sorted from blood. Explained via the paper, the cell subset or site label denotes: FACS-sorted unstimulated CD4+ non-regulatory T cells. These TCRs come from a human donor in good health.

This clone was found a few times. This chain joins TRBV5-1 and TRBJ2-1; perhaps TRBD2 as D (5 bases). The germline gives CDR1 SGHRS, CDR2 YFSETQ. Trimming took off 1 base at V and 6 bases at J, with 8 bases between the two ends. The CDR3 is 13 residues long. CDR3 bases: TGCGCCAGCAGCTTGCAGGAGGTCAATGAGCAGTTCTTC. Encoded protein: CASSLQEVNEQFF.

V gene TRBV2 combines with J gene TRBJ2-3, with D unresolved. The CDR3 is 14 residues long. Germline values: CDR1 SNHLY, CDR2 FYNNEI. Trimming took 7 bases from V and 1 from J, leaving 12 bases between them. The CDR3 loop reads CASNLFDGTDTQYF. The CDR3 DNA reads as TGTGCCAGCAATTTATTCGACGGCACAGATACGCAGTATTTT.

V and J are TRBV5-6 and TRBJ2-6; 7 nucleotides match TRBD2. Germline CDR1 and CDR2: SGHDT and YYEEEE. The CDR3 loop spans 15 amino acids. V shed 4 bases and J 4 bases; nucleotides not matched to a gene: 5. DNA for the CDR3: TGTGCCAGCAGCACCACGGGGGGAGGGGCCAACGTCCTGACTTTC. Protein product: CASSTTGGGANVLTF.

The rearrangement links TRBV9 to TRBJ2-5; 10 bases align to TRBD2. J lost 5 bases, V lost 0 bases, and 7 bases had no gene match. Germline CDR1 reads SGDLS; CDR2 reads YYNGEE. The CDR3 spans 16 residues. The CDR3 reads CASSVGSSGRMETQYF. CDR3 in DNA: TGTGCCAGCAGCGTAGGGAGTAGCGGGAGGATGGAGACCCAGTACTTC.

The CDR3 DNA follows: TGTGCCAGCAGCTGGACGGGGACAGGGGATTATGAAGCTTTCTTT. Its protein product is CASSWTGTGDYEAFF. This chain uses TRBV7-9 with TRBJ1-1; the match to TRBD1 covers 10 bases. V lost 4 bases to trimming and J lost 7 bases; unmatched junction nucleotides: 9. Germline values: CDR1 SEHNR, CDR2 FQNEAQ (reference sequence). This CDR3 is built from 15 residues.

This clone appeared a few times. The chain links TRBV6-5 to TRBJ1-6; D uncertain. The CDR3 totals 13 residues. Germline V lookup: CDR1 MNHEY, CDR2 SVGAGI. V lost 5 bases to trimming and J lost 7 bases, with 9 bases between them. The CDR3 nucleotides read TGTGCCAGCAGTCCCCAATGGAATTCACCCCTCCACTTT. Amino acid sequence: CASSPQWNSPLHF.

This clone was seen only a few times. This chain links TRBV6-1 with TRBJ1-5; no clear D. Germline values: CDR1 MNHNS, CDR2 SASEGT. CDR3 length equals 12 residues. Trimming cost V 6 bases and J 8 bases, with 11 bases left between them. The CDR3 bases are TGTGCCAGCAGACCCGATATTGAGCCCCAGCATTTT. This gives the protein CASRPDIEPQHF.

The gene calls are TRBV16 and TRBJ1-1; tentatively, D is TRBD1 (6 bases). V shed 3 bases and J shed 4 bases, with 12 bases lying between them. This CDR3 has 14 amino acids. The germline V gene has CDR1 KGHSY and CDR2 FQNENV. The DNA for the CDR3 is TGTGCCAGCAGCCATCCAGGGGTCCCCACTGAAGCTTTCTTT. Its protein product is CASSHPGVPTEAFF.

The V gene is TRBV30, the J gene TRBJ2-7; a weak D match, TRBD2 (6 bases). Trimming cost V 4 bases and J 0 bases, with 10 bases left between them. From germline, CDR1 is GTSNPN and CDR2 SVGIG (reference sequence). The CDR3 covers 13 residues. The chain's CDR3 is CAWTGLSSYEQYF. In DNA form, the CDR3 reads TGTGCCTGGACGGGACTTTCCTCCTACGAGCAGTACTTC.